These T cell receptor beta chains were read from a single sample in a study of blood T cell repertoires in COVID-19. TCRdb's table, derived via immunoSEQ multiplex PCR, lists solely in-frame clones and lacks some. The sample holds 200,000 to 250,000 clones; 87% are singletons and the top ten take around 10%. Sequenced: PBMCs or T cells enriched from blood (not recorded which). The source is a man aged 18 to 29 with acute COVID-19. The CDR3 runs from the conserved cysteine through the conserved F or W. A D gene is named only where the DNA matches it firmly. Clone size is given for some rows only: seen once, a few or many times, or a class if the clone is expanded.

clone_size: .
j_call: TRBJ1-5
d_call: TRBD1
v_call: TRBV28
cdr3_aa: CASRSTGEWSQPQHF
cdr3_nt: TGTGCCAGCAGGTCGACAGGGGAGTGGAGTCAGCCCCAGCATTTT

clone_size: .
j_call: TRBJ1-3
d_call: TRBD1
v_call: TRBV27
cdr3_aa: CASSPGTAKAGNTIYF
cdr3_nt: TGTGCCAGCAGTCCTGGGACAGCCAAAGCTGGAAACACCATATATTTT

clone_size: .
j_call: TRBJ1-2
d_call: TRBD1
v_call: TRBV19
cdr3_aa: CASGGTGRTNYGYTF
cdr3_nt: TGTGCCAGTGGCGGGACAGGCCGGACAAACTATGGCTACACCTTC

clone_size: .
j_call: TRBJ1-5
d_call: .
v_call: TRBV30
cdr3_aa: CAWSSPGEIWPQHF
cdr3_nt: TGTGCCTGGAGTTCACCGGGAGAGATATGGCCCCAGCATTTT

clone_size: .
j_call: TRBJ1-1
d_call: TRBD1
v_call: TRBV13
cdr3_aa: CASSPRGTAEAFF
cdr3_nt: TGTGCCAGCAGCCCAAGGGGGACAGCTGAAGCTTTCTTT

clone_size: .
j_call: TRBJ1-5
d_call: .
v_call: TRBV7-9
cdr3_aa: CASSGGRRGGGNQPQHF
cdr3_nt: TGTGCCAGCAGCGGGGGGAGAAGGGGAGGAGGCAATCAGCCCCAGCATTTT

clone_size: once
j_call: TRBJ1-5
d_call: .
v_call: TRBV7-2
cdr3_aa: CASSLGSRQENQPQHF
cdr3_nt: TGTGCCAGCAGCTTAGGATCCAGACAAGAGAATCAGCCCCAGCATTTT

clone_size: .
j_call: TRBJ2-5
d_call: TRBD2
v_call: TRBV18
cdr3_aa: CASSPFEREVWETQYF
cdr3_nt: TGTGCCAGCTCACCTTTTGAGCGGGAGGTTTGGGAGACCCAGTACTTC

clone_size: .
j_call: TRBJ2-5
d_call: .
v_call: TRBV4-1
cdr3_aa: CASSLGGYQETQYF
cdr3_nt: TGCGCCAGCAGCCTCGGAGGGTACCAAGAGACCCAGTACTTC

clone_size: .
j_call: TRBJ1-1
d_call: .
v_call: TRBV5-1
cdr3_aa: CASSGASNTEAFF
cdr3_nt: TGCGCCAGCAGCGGTGCGAGTAACACTGAAGCTTTCTTT

clone_size: .
j_call: TRBJ1-2
d_call: TRBD1
v_call: TRBV27
cdr3_aa: CASRTGQGSDGYTF
cdr3_nt: TGTGCCAGCAGAACCGGACAGGGGAGTGATGGCTACACCTTC

clone_size: .
j_call: TRBJ2-2
d_call: TRBD2
v_call: TRBV6-6
cdr3_aa: CASSQRLAGGVLNTGELFF
cdr3_nt: TGTGCCAGCAGTCAGAGACTAGCGGGAGGAGTTTTAAACACCGGGGAGCTGTTTTTT

clone_size: .
j_call: TRBJ2-3
d_call: .
v_call: TRBV18
cdr3_aa: CASSSTGPLDTQYF
cdr3_nt: TGTGCCAGCTCATCCACAGGGCCCCTAGATACGCAGTATTTT

clone_size: .
j_call: TRBJ1-6
d_call: .
v_call: TRBV7-9
cdr3_aa: CASSLEPGNSPLHF
cdr3_nt: TGTGCCAGCAGCTTAGAGCCAGGAAATTCACCCCTCCACTTT

clone_size: .
j_call: TRBJ2-7
d_call: .
v_call: TRBV28
cdr3_aa: CASSPYGTLDEQYF
cdr3_nt: TGTGCCAGCAGTCCGTATGGGACTTTGGACGAGCAGTACTTC

clone_size: once
j_call: TRBJ2-3
d_call: TRBD1
v_call: TRBV2
cdr3_aa: CASLDRLTDTQYF
cdr3_nt: TGTGCCAGCCTGGACAGGTTAACAGATACGCAGTATTTT

clone_size: .
j_call: TRBJ2-2
d_call: TRBD1
v_call: TRBV14
cdr3_aa: CASSRRQGSHTGELFF
cdr3_nt: TGTGCCAGCAGCCGTCGACAGGGGAGTCACACCGGGGAGCTGTTTTTT

clone_size: .
j_call: TRBJ2-3
d_call: TRBD2
v_call: TRBV29-1
cdr3_aa: CSVEVGVVAGVNTQYF
cdr3_nt: TGCAGCGTTGAAGTTGGGGTAGTAGCGGGAGTAAACACGCAGTATTTT

clone_size: .
j_call: TRBJ2-6
d_call: .
v_call: TRBV5-5
cdr3_aa: CASSPGHLRSGANVLTF
cdr3_nt: TGTGCCAGCAGCCCGGGACATCTCCGCTCTGGGGCCAACGTCCTGACTTTC

clone_size: .
j_call: TRBJ2-7
d_call: .
v_call: TRBV27
cdr3_aa: CASSFKDITYEQYF
cdr3_nt: TGTGCCAGCAGTTTCAAGGACATAACCTACGAGCAGTACTTC

clone_size: few
j_call: TRBJ2-1
d_call: .
v_call: TRBV7-6
cdr3_aa: CASSFSAGHLDEQFF
cdr3_nt: TGTGCCAGCAGCTTCTCAGCGGGACACCTCGATGAGCAGTTCTTC

clone_size: .
j_call: TRBJ2-5
d_call: .
v_call: TRBV21-1
cdr3_aa: CASSNPQYQETQYF
cdr3_nt: TGTGCCAGCAGCAACCCACAGTACCAAGAGACCCAGTACTTC

clone_size: .
j_call: TRBJ2-1
d_call: .
v_call: TRBV7-2
cdr3_aa: CASSFRGIGYNEQFF
cdr3_nt: TGTGCCAGCAGCTTTCGGGGAATCGGCTACAATGAGCAGTTCTTC

clone_size: .
j_call: TRBJ2-5
d_call: TRBD1
v_call: TRBV28
cdr3_aa: CASTTEQQGGTQYF
cdr3_nt: TGTGCCAGCACCACGGAGCAACAGGGGGGGACCCAGTACTTC

clone_size: once
j_call: TRBJ2-2
d_call: TRBD2
v_call: TRBV4-1
cdr3_aa: CASSRLLAGVTNTGELFF
cdr3_nt: TGCGCCAGCAGTCGCCTACTAGCGGGAGTCACGAACACCGGGGAGCTGTTTTTT

clone_size: once
j_call: TRBJ2-2
d_call: .
v_call: TRBV3-1/TRBV3-2
cdr3_aa: CASSHRETGELFF
cdr3_nt: TGTGCCAGCAGCCATCGAGAGACCGGGGAGCTGTTTTTT

clone_size: .
j_call: TRBJ2-5
d_call: .
v_call: TRBV4-1
cdr3_aa: CASSQVISETQYF
cdr3_nt: TGCGCCAGCAGCCAAGTAATATCGGAGACCCAGTACTTC

clone_size: .
j_call: TRBJ1-5
d_call: TRBD1
v_call: TRBV30
cdr3_aa: CAWSPPGQGVGQPQHF
cdr3_nt: TGTGCCTGGAGTCCCCCTGGACAGGGGGTAGGTCAGCCCCAGCATTTT

clone_size: .
j_call: TRBJ2-1
d_call: .
v_call: TRBV27
cdr3_aa: CASTEIAKGPYNEQFF
cdr3_nt: TGTGCCAGCACCGAAATAGCCAAGGGGCCCTACAATGAGCAGTTCTTC

clone_size: .
j_call: TRBJ2-1
d_call: .
v_call: TRBV19
cdr3_aa: CASSFGQSSYNEQFF
cdr3_nt: TGTGCCAGTAGTTTCGGACAGAGCTCCTACAATGAGCAGTTCTTC

clone_size: .
j_call: TRBJ1-3
d_call: .
v_call: TRBV28
cdr3_aa: CASSLDSGNTIYF
cdr3_nt: TGTGCCAGCAGCCTCGACTCGGGGAACACCATATATTTT

clone_size: .
j_call: TRBJ2-5
d_call: .
v_call: TRBV24-1
cdr3_aa: CATSDFHSSGQETQYF
cdr3_nt: TGTGCCACCAGTGATTTTCACAGTAGCGGTCAAGAGACCCAGTACTTC

clone_size: .
j_call: TRBJ2-1
d_call: TRBD2
v_call: TRBV5-4
cdr3_aa: CASSLASGSLDEQFF
cdr3_nt: TGTGCCAGCAGCTTGGCCAGCGGGAGTTTGGATGAGCAGTTCTTC

clone_size: .
j_call: TRBJ2-7
d_call: .
v_call: TRBV19
cdr3_aa: CASSGGPYEQYF
cdr3_nt: TGTGCCAGTAGTGGGGGCCCTTACGAGCAGTACTTC

clone_size: .
j_call: TRBJ2-3
d_call: .
v_call: TRBV11-3
cdr3_aa: CASSLVPTAGGDADTQYF
cdr3_nt: TGTGCCAGCAGCTTAGTCCCCACGGCCGGGGGTGACGCAGATACGCAGTATTTT

clone_size: .
j_call: TRBJ1-6
d_call: .
v_call: TRBV19
cdr3_aa: CASSPHTGNSSPLHF
cdr3_nt: TGTGCCAGTAGTCCTCACACAGGGAACAGTTCACCCCTCCACTTT

clone_size: .
j_call: TRBJ1-3
d_call: .
v_call: TRBV28
cdr3_aa: CASSFRYRPDSGNTIYF
cdr3_nt: TGTGCCAGCAGTTTTAGGTACAGGCCCGACTCTGGAAACACCATATATTTT

clone_size: .
j_call: TRBJ2-1
d_call: TRBD1
v_call: TRBV6-5
cdr3_aa: CASSQGASYNEQFF
cdr3_nt: TGTGCCAGCAGTCAGGGGGCAAGTTACAATGAGCAGTTCTTC

clone_size: .
j_call: TRBJ1-4
d_call: TRBD1
v_call: TRBV7-2
cdr3_aa: CASSFGQGAINEKLFF
cdr3_nt: TGTGCCAGCAGCTTCGGACAGGGGGCGATTAATGAAAAACTGTTTTTT

clone_size: .
j_call: TRBJ1-3
d_call: TRBD1
v_call: TRBV28
cdr3_aa: CASSLGTASGNTIYF
cdr3_nt: TGTGCCAGCAGTTTAGGGACAGCCTCTGGAAACACCATATATTTT

clone_size: .
j_call: TRBJ1-1
d_call: .
v_call: TRBV6-5
cdr3_aa: CASSPQMNTEAFF
cdr3_nt: TGTGCCAGCAGTCCCCAGATGAACACTGAAGCTTTCTTT

clone_size: .
j_call: TRBJ2-1
d_call: .
v_call: TRBV5-1
cdr3_aa: CASSPTGQYNEQFF
cdr3_nt: TGCGCCAGCAGCCCAACAGGACAGTACAATGAGCAGTTCTTC

clone_size: .
j_call: TRBJ2-7
d_call: .
v_call: TRBV27
cdr3_aa: CASSPRQEAYEQYF
cdr3_nt: TGTGCCAGCAGTCCTAGACAGGAGGCTTACGAGCAGTACTTC

clone_size: .
j_call: TRBJ1-4
d_call: TRBD1
v_call: TRBV25-1
cdr3_aa: CASSESQGAELFF
cdr3_nt: TGTGCCAGCAGTGAATCTCAGGGGGCGGAACTGTTTTTT

clone_size: .
j_call: TRBJ1-5
d_call: TRBD1
v_call: TRBV29-1
cdr3_aa: CSVQTGSSQPQHF
cdr3_nt: TGCAGCGTTCAGACAGGGAGCAGTCAGCCCCAGCATTTT

clone_size: .
j_call: TRBJ2-7
d_call: TRBD2
v_call: TRBV28
cdr3_aa: CATWGLAGGTYEQYF
cdr3_nt: TGTGCCACCTGGGGGCTAGCGGGCGGAACCTACGAGCAGTACTTC

clone_size: .
j_call: TRBJ2-2
d_call: TRBD2
v_call: TRBV4-3
cdr3_aa: CASSQDWGTSGNTGELFF
cdr3_nt: TGCGCCAGCAGCCAAGATTGGGGGACTAGCGGGAACACCGGGGAGCTGTTTTTT

clone_size: .
j_call: TRBJ2-1
d_call: TRBD2
v_call: TRBV12-3/TRBV12-4
cdr3_aa: CASTWGGGEQFF
cdr3_nt: TGTGCCAGCACGTGGGGCGGGGGTGAGCAGTTCTTC

clone_size: .
j_call: TRBJ1-5
d_call: .
v_call: TRBV27
cdr3_aa: CASSRGDQPQHF
cdr3_nt: TGTGCCAGCAGTCGGGGAGATCAGCCCCAGCATTTT

clone_size: .
j_call: TRBJ2-3
d_call: TRBD2
v_call: TRBV23-1
cdr3_aa: CASTNFLLAGGSTDTQYF
cdr3_nt: TGCGCCAGCACTAATTTCCTCTTAGCGGGAGGTAGCACAGATACGCAGTATTTT

clone_size: .
j_call: TRBJ2-7
d_call: TRBD1
v_call: TRBV7-2
cdr3_aa: CASSDRGISSYEQYF
cdr3_nt: TGTGCCAGCAGCGACAGGGGGATAAGCTCCTACGAGCAGTACTTC

clone_size: .
j_call: TRBJ1-1
d_call: TRBD1
v_call: TRBV19
cdr3_aa: CASSILGRGPEDMNTEAFF
cdr3_nt: TGTGCCAGTAGTATTCTTGGCAGGGGGCCCGAGGACATGAACACTGAAGCTTTCTTT

clone_size: .
j_call: TRBJ1-2
d_call: .
v_call: TRBV30
cdr3_aa: CAWSPPPVGGTNYGYTF
cdr3_nt: TGTGCCTGGAGCCCACCACCAGTCGGGGGGACTAACTATGGCTACACCTTC

clone_size: .
j_call: TRBJ1-6
d_call: TRBD1
v_call: TRBV4-2
cdr3_aa: CASSGTVDNSPLHF
cdr3_nt: TGTGCCAGCAGCGGGACAGTCGATAATTCACCCCTCCACTTT